This T cell receptor (beta chain) is from a study of blood T cell repertoires in COVID-19 (dated by TCRdb to the early 2020s). Background on the whole study: The collaborator samples originated in the United States, Italy and Spain and spanned the acute and convalescent phases of COVID-19. Samples were obtained from the ongoing ImmuneRACE study (first 160 participants) and from over a thousand subjects provided by 6 global collaborators. Deeply sampled blood TCRbeta repertoires from subjects exposed to, actively infected with, or recovered from COVID-19 were included in the dataset. Where available, HLA class I and class II types were taken from metadata supplied by the sample provider and were not determined by assay-based typing. The prospective study material was composed of cDNA or gDNA derived from T cells, B-cell-depleted T cells, or PBMCs. The repertoires were released in a freely available public database meant as a resource for research on the immune response to SARS-CoV-2. A de-identified subject ID, COVID-19 status, age in years and sex were almost always included in the sample metadata. General findings and caveats noted by the study authors: The amount of clinical and demographic metadata varied by source and participant and was provided uncurated.

CDR1 and CDR2 are read off the germline V gene as SGHRS and YFSETQ. The CDR3, cysteine through phenylalanine, is 14 amino acids long. CDR3 DNA only is kept here, 42 bases in frame from base 1. Here V drops 4 bases and J drops 3 bases, and the junction holds 5 bases not matched to any gene. The immunoSEQ Assay, a bias-controlled multiplex PCR, was used to amplify TCRbeta CDR3 regions from genomic DNA. For the original study's pipeline: The number of nucleated cells in each sample was estimated from the amplification of reference gene primers within the assay. To quantify the absolute abundance of each unique TCRbeta CDR3 rearrangement, sequence reads were collapsed and filtered. For each sample, productive Simpson clonality was calculated as the square root of Simpson's diversity index over productive rearrangements. TCRdb holds this immuneACCESS table with in-frame rearrangements only. Some clones are missing; in checked studies, unresolved V genes explain under half, and the rest has no known cause. That table furnishes V, J and clone size, whereas the DNA furnished D and trimming. In all, the sample holds about 430,000 clones, and roughly 84% of those were seen once. The biggest ten clones account for about 1.5% of the sample.

Enrolling through a virtual design, the prospective study's participants ranged in age from roughly 18 to 95 years and lived across roughly 24 United States geographic areas. In the prospective study, participants were assigned to cohorts based on the clinical history participants reported in a screening survey and a study questionnaire. Exposed participants had been in contact with someone with a PCR-confirmed or clinician-diagnosed COVID-19 case within 2 weeks of study entry. Mobile phlebotomists in the prospective study collected whole blood, serum and a nasopharyngeal or oropharyngeal swab from every participant. Over a 2-month period, participants in the prospective study had the option of providing additional blood draws and questionnaires. Before DNA extraction, blood samples from the prospective study were shipped at room temperature or frozen. Remarks on this clone: The clone's antigen remains unknown. Nothing much larger sits one base from this clone, and base qualities are not available. In the same sample, other DNA sequences code for this CDR3.

This receptor was taken from a woman aged 18-29 years who had been exposed to COVID-19. Material for sequencing was PBMCs or T cells enriched from blood (not recorded which). The chain links TRBV5-1 with TRBJ2-7; TRBD1 matches 9 bases in the middle. The DNA sequence is given as TGCGCCAGCAGCGCGGACAGGGGAAGCTACGAGCAGTACTTC. This sequence encodes CASSADRGSYEQYF.